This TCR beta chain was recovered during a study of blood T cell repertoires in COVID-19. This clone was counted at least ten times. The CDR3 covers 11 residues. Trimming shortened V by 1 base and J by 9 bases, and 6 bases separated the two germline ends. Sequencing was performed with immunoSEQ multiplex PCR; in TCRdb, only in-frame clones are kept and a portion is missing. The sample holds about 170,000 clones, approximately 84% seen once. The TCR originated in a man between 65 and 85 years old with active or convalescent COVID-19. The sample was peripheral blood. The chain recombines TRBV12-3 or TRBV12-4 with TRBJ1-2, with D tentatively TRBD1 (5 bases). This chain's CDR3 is CASSLDRSYTF. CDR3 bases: TGTGCCAGCAGTTTAGACAGGAGCTACACCTTC.